Listed below are T cell receptor beta chains from one sample, sequenced in a study of siplizumab effects on memory and regulatory T cells. The protocol was immunoSEQ multiplex PCR, while the TCRdb copy is restricted to in-frame clones and leaves out a portion. The data contain 100,000 to 110,000 clones, approximately 94% of them singletons. What was sequenced was non-Treg CD4+ T cells sorted from blood. These receptors all come from a human donor in good health. Both conserved end residues are part of each CDR3. Fields, in order: D gene, clone size, J gene, V gene, CDR3 protein, CDR3 DNA. D genes are given only for firm matches. Size values are once, few and many counts, or a class for expanded clones, and some rows have none.

>NA|NA|TRBJ1-4|TRBV2
CASSGNGGTNEKLFF
TGTGCCAGCAGTGGGAACGGAGGAACTAATGAAAAACTGTTTTTT
>NA|NA|TRBJ1-4|TRBV5-8
CASSWGQQGRDEKLFF
TGTGCCAGCAGCTGGGGCCAACAGGGCCGGGATGAAAAACTGTTTTTT
>TRBD2|NA|TRBJ2-3|TRBV5-1
CASSLGGGSTDTQYF
TGCGCCAGCAGCTTGGGCGGGGGTAGCACAGATACGCAGTATTTT
>TRBD1|NA|TRBJ2-7|TRBV6-5
CASSPRGHEQYF
TGTGCCAGCAGTCCCAGGGGGCACGAGCAGTACTTC
>NA|NA|TRBJ2-7|TRBV2
CASSEVSEQYF
TGTGCCAGCAGTGAAGTTAGCGAGCAGTACTTC
>NA|NA|TRBJ1-2|TRBV6-5
CASSYGPGKSGGYTF
TGTGCCAGCAGTTACGGCCCCGGGAAATCGGGTGGCTACACCTTC
>NA|NA|TRBJ2-2|TRBV7-3
CASSFGYTGELFF
TGTGCCAGCAGCTTCGGTTACACCGGGGAGCTGTTTTTT
>NA|NA|TRBJ2-2|TRBV9
CASSVAPGRVVLNTGELFF
TGTGCCAGCAGCGTAGCTCCGGGCAGGGTCGTGCTAAACACCGGGGAGCTGTTTTTT
>NA|NA|TRBJ2-1|TRBV7-9
CASARDNEQFF
TGTGCCAGCGCCCGGGACAATGAGCAGTTCTTC
>TRBD2|once|TRBJ2-7|TRBV6-9
CASSPKEREFYEQYF
TGTGCCAGCAGCCCGAAAGAGCGGGAATTTTACGAGCAGTACTTC
>TRBD1|NA|TRBJ2-3|TRBV10-1
CASSERQGSTDTQYF
TGCGCCAGCAGTGAGAGACAGGGAAGCACAGATACGCAGTATTTT
>TRBD1|NA|TRBJ1-4|TRBV5-4
CASSLAGGSEKLFF
TGTGCCAGCAGCTTGGCAGGGGGCAGTGAAAAACTGTTTTTT
>NA|NA|TRBJ2-7|TRBV11-3
CASSQGGAIYEQYF
TGTGCCAGCAGCCAAGGGGGAGCGATCTACGAGCAGTACTTC